This TCR beta chain originates from a study of regulatory T cells in long-lasting Graves disease. Findings of the study overall: Repertoires from persistent disease leaned toward TRBV28, TRBJ1-2 and TRBJ2-5.

Indicated time point: persistent/refractory GD, antithyroid drugs over 5 years with positive TRAb. From PBMCs, RNA was extracted and then used to make the TCR library. This clonotype occurred many times. Its antigen is as yet unknown. CDR3 length: 13 residues. Germline V gene data show CDR1 as SNHLY and CDR2 as FYNNEI. The V and J ends lost 3 bases and 6 bases respectively, with 11 bases between them. Libraries of TCR beta came from iRepertoire HTBI primers plus Arm-PCR of CDR3 regions. In the authors' workflow: Gene usage covered approximately 60 TRBV and about 15 TRBJ segments. MiXCR, run by TCRdb on the multiplex PCR reads, gives a single entry per CDR3 protein. The V and J calls and clone size are TCRdb's, not the authors'. The table includes 300,000 to 500,000 distinct CDR3 sequences, around 21% detected once.

This TCR was sampled from a female donor with Graves disease. The gene calls are TRBV2 and TRBJ1-1; D perhaps matches TRBD1 (5 bases). Sequences were derived from peripheral blood mononuclear cells (PBMCs), sampled when the disease was refractory, from a patient treated with antithyroid drugs. The CDR3 DNA is TGTGCCAGCAGTGACTGGGGGGTAGCTGAAGCTTTCTTT. It codes for CASSDWGVAEAFF. The full variable domain, in which reference TRBV2 and TRBJ1-1 provide the parts outside the CDR3, is EPEVTQTPSHQVTQMGQEVILRCVPISNHLYFYWYRQILGQKVEFLVSFYNNEISEKSEIFDDQFSVERPDGSNFTLKIRSTKLEDSAMYFCASSDWGVAEAFFGQGTRLTVV.